These T cell receptor beta chains were read from a single sample in a study of shared clonotypes between healthy human individuals. Repertoires were generated with immunoSEQ multiplex PCR, while TCRdb's copy carries only in-frame clones and drops some. The sample consists of about 700,000 clones, approximately 90% of them appearing once. Sequencing was carried out using naive CD8+ T cells sorted from blood. These receptor sequences come from a man aged 30 to 39 in good health. The CDR3 runs from the conserved cysteine through the conserved F or W. A D gene is named only where the DNA matches it firmly. Some rows mark clone size as missing; the rest say once, few, many or name a class of expanded clone.

d_gene | j_gene | v_gene | abundance | CDR3nt | CDR3aa
- | TRBJ2-2 | TRBV11-2 | - | TGTGCCAGCAGCTTAGCCGGGATCCCCTTCGGGGAGCTGTTTTTT | CASSLAGIPFGELFF
- | TRBJ2-7 | TRBV27 | - | TGTGCCAGCAGAACTGGCCCCGTAAACGAGCAGTACTTC | CASRTGPVNEQYF
TRBD1 | TRBJ2-7 | TRBV7-2 | - | TGTGCCAGCAGCTCACCGGGACAGACCTACGAGCAGTACTTC | CASSSPGQTYEQYF
- | TRBJ2-7 | TRBV4-1 | - | TGCGCCAGCAGCCATGCGCTAGGAACCTACGAGCAGTACTTC | CASSHALGTYEQYF
- | TRBJ2-5 | TRBV6-1 | - | TGTGCCAGCAGTGAATGGGGATTCGGGAATAAGACCCAGTACTTC | CASSEWGFGNKTQYF
- | TRBJ1-2 | TRBV7-9 | - | TGTGCCAGCAGCCCCGGAGGGGGGGCGTGGGGCTACACCTTC | CASSPGGGAWGYTF
TRBD1 | TRBJ2-2 | TRBV7-8 | few | TGTGCCAGCAGCTTTTGGGGACAGGCCGGGGAGCTGTTTTTT | CASSFWGQAGELFF
- | TRBJ1-1 | TRBV7-2 | once | TGTGCCAGCAGCTTAGCACTCTGGGGCACTGAAGCTTTCTTT | CASSLALWGTEAFF
TRBD2 | TRBJ2-1 | TRBV14 | - | TGTGCCAGCAGCCAAGTAGCTAGCGGGACCTACAATGAGCAGTTCTTC | CASSQVASGTYNEQFF
TRBD1 | TRBJ1-1 | TRBV19 | - | TGTGCCAGTAGTATGGGACAGCCCACTGAAGCTTTCTTT | CASSMGQPTEAFF
- | TRBJ1-2 | TRBV28 | once | TGTGCCAGCAGTTTAGCCAGGTCAGGGTTCTATGGCTACACCTTC | CASSLARSGFYGYTF
- | TRBJ1-1 | TRBV28 | - | TGTGCCAGCACGGTACAGCTGAACACTGAAGCTTTCTTT | CASTVQLNTEAFF
TRBD2 | TRBJ2-7 | TRBV7-6 | once | TGTGCCAGCAGCTTAGCGCGGGACTACTTAGGCGAGCAGTACTTC | CASSLARDYLGEQYF
TRBD2 | TRBJ2-5 | TRBV18 | - | TGTGCCAGCTCACCAGGGACTAGACAAGAGACCCAGTACTTC | CASSPGTRQETQYF
TRBD1 | TRBJ1-5 | TRBV7-6 | - | TGTGCCAGCAGCCCGGGACAGGGACCCTTACAGCCCCAGCATTTT | CASSPGQGPLQPQHF
- | TRBJ2-5 | TRBV6-6 | - | TGTGCCAGCAGCCCATTGTGGGGAGAGACCCAGTACTTC | CASSPLWGETQYF
TRBD2 | TRBJ2-3 | TRBV28 | - | TGTGCCAGCAGTTCCCGGGAGGCCCCAGATACGCAGTATTTT | CASSSREAPDTQYF
TRBD1 | TRBJ2-7 | TRBV6-6 | - | TGTGCCAGCAGTTACAGGGGGCCCTCCTACGAGCAGTACTTC | CASSYRGPSYEQYF
- | TRBJ2-3 | TRBV5-4 | - | TGTGCCAGCAGCTTCCCAGAGGCGGGAAGCACAGATACGCAGTATTTT | CASSFPEAGSTDTQYF
- | TRBJ1-1 | TRBV4-3 | once | TGCGCCAGCAGCCAAAATTGGGCAGGCGAATATAGGGGGAACACTGAAGCTTTCTTT | CASSQNWAGEYRGNTEAFF
TRBD2 | TRBJ2-7 | TRBV14 | - | TGTGCCAGCAGTCGGGGACTAGCGGGAGATGGTTACTACGAGCAGTACTTC | CASSRGLAGDGYYEQYF
- | TRBJ1-1 | TRBV30 | - | TGTGCCTGGAGTGTAGGGCCGAACACTGAAGCTTTCTTT | CAWSVGPNTEAFF
TRBD2 | TRBJ2-3 | TRBV30 | - | TGTGCCTGGACCGCGACTAGCGGCACAGATACGCAGTATTTT | CAWTATSGTDTQYF